These T cell receptor beta chains were read from a single sample in a study of T-cell memory formation after mild COVID-19. TCRdb used MiXCR to reprocess the 5' RACE reads, holding one entry per CDR3 protein. The sample lists 350,000 to 400,000 distinct CDR3 sequences, roughly 20% occurring once. The source material was PBMCs or a T cell subset sorted from them (not recorded which). Every receptor here comes from an adult woman who had mild COVID-19 (a few samples of this study predate the infection). Cell type and time point are not known. The CDR3 runs from the conserved cysteine through the conserved F or W. The order of the fields is CDR3 DNA, CDR3 protein, clone size, J gene, V gene, D gene. A D gene is named only where the DNA matches it firmly. A row's size may be missing; if present it is once, few, many or a size class.

cdr3_nt: TGTGCCAGCAGTTTCCTAAAGAGGCTCCCAGGAACCGCTTTC
cdr3_aa: CASSFLKRLPGTAF
clone_size: NA
j_call: TRBJ2-7
v_call: TRBV12-3/TRBV12-4
d_call: NA

cdr3_nt: TGTGCCAGCTCACCAGACAGGGATCAGCCCCAGCATTTT
cdr3_aa: CASSPDRDQPQHF
clone_size: few
j_call: TRBJ1-5
v_call: TRBV18
d_call: TRBD1

cdr3_nt: TGCAGCGCACAGGGGGGCAGGGGGCGCGTTGGAGAGACCCAGTACTTC
cdr3_aa: CSAQGGRGRVGETQYF
clone_size: few
j_call: TRBJ2-5
v_call: TRBV20-1
d_call: TRBD1

cdr3_nt: TGTGCCAGTAGACAGGAGAATCAGCCCCAGCATTTT
cdr3_aa: CASRQENQPQHF
clone_size: few
j_call: TRBJ1-5
v_call: TRBV19
d_call: NA

cdr3_nt: TGTGCCAGCAGTGAGGGAGGACAGGACTACAATGAGCAGTTCTTC
cdr3_aa: CASSEGGQDYNEQFF
clone_size: many
j_call: TRBJ2-1
v_call: TRBV25-1
d_call: NA

cdr3_nt: TGTGCCAGCAGCCCCGCCAGCGGGAGGGTCTACGAGCAGTACTTC
cdr3_aa: CASSPASGRVYEQYF
clone_size: many
j_call: TRBJ2-7
v_call: TRBV4-2
d_call: TRBD2

cdr3_nt: TGTGCCAGCAGCCGGGACAGGGGGCACGGGACCTACGAGCAGTACTTC
cdr3_aa: CASSRDRGHGTYEQYF
clone_size: once
j_call: TRBJ2-7
v_call: TRBV5-5
d_call: TRBD1

cdr3_nt: TGTGCCAGCAGTTTATACAGGGGGAACAATGAGCAGTTCTTC
cdr3_aa: CASSLYRGNNEQFF
clone_size: NA
j_call: TRBJ2-1
v_call: TRBV6-2/TRBV6-3
d_call: TRBD1

cdr3_nt: TGTGCCAGCAGTTACTCAAGTGTGACAGACACAGATACGCAGTATTTT
cdr3_aa: CASSYSSVTDTDTQYF
clone_size: few
j_call: TRBJ2-3
v_call: TRBV6-5
d_call: NA

cdr3_nt: TGTGCCAGCAGCTTAGCTTCTCAAGCGGGCCCTTACAATGAGCAGTTCTTC
cdr3_aa: CASSLASQAGPYNEQFF
clone_size: few
j_call: TRBJ2-1
v_call: TRBV7-8
d_call: NA

cdr3_nt: TGTGCCAGCTCACAATCGGGACATTACACCGACTCCCTCACAGATACGCAGTATTTT
cdr3_aa: CASSQSGHYTDSLTDTQYF
clone_size: NA
j_call: TRBJ2-3
v_call: TRBV18
d_call: NA

cdr3_nt: TGTGCCAGCAGCTTCGGGCGCAGCGGGAGTGTCTATGAGCAGTTCTTC
cdr3_aa: CASSFGRSGSVYEQFF
clone_size: few
j_call: TRBJ2-1
v_call: TRBV7-2
d_call: TRBD2

cdr3_nt: TGTGCCAGCAGCCCGAGTCAGCAGAACACTGAAGCTTTCTTT
cdr3_aa: CASSPSQQNTEAFF
clone_size: NA
j_call: TRBJ1-1
v_call: TRBV7-6
d_call: NA

cdr3_nt: TGTGCCAGCAGTTCGGGACAGCTCGCAACTAATGAAAAACTGTTTTTT
cdr3_aa: CASSSGQLATNEKLFF
clone_size: few
j_call: TRBJ1-4
v_call: TRBV12-3/TRBV12-4
d_call: TRBD1

cdr3_nt: TGTGCCACCAGTGATTTGCCGGGTAATCAGCCCCAGCATTTT
cdr3_aa: CATSDLPGNQPQHF
clone_size: NA
j_call: TRBJ1-5
v_call: TRBV24-1
d_call: NA

cdr3_nt: TGTGCCAGCAGCTTACGACACAGGGAATCTGAGACCCAGTACTTC
cdr3_aa: CASSLRHRESETQYF
clone_size: NA
j_call: TRBJ2-5
v_call: TRBV7-8
d_call: NA

cdr3_nt: TGTGCCAGCAGTTACCTTCTAGCGGGAGTCTACAATGAGCAGTTCTTC
cdr3_aa: CASSYLLAGVYNEQFF
clone_size: few
j_call: TRBJ2-1
v_call: TRBV6-5
d_call: TRBD2

cdr3_nt: TGTGCCAGCAGAATTCGCAGCGGGGGGAGCACAGATACGCAGTATTTT
cdr3_aa: CASRIRSGGSTDTQYF
clone_size: few
j_call: TRBJ2-3
v_call: TRBV2
d_call: TRBD2

cdr3_nt: TGCAGCGTTGAATACAGGGCCAGCGAGCAGTACTTC
cdr3_aa: CSVEYRASEQYF
clone_size: few
j_call: TRBJ2-7
v_call: TRBV29-1
d_call: NA

cdr3_nt: TGCAGTGTGAGGGACGCCGGGAATTCACCCCTCCACTTT
cdr3_aa: CSVRDAGNSPLHF
clone_size: NA
j_call: TRBJ1-6
v_call: TRBV20-1
d_call: NA

cdr3_nt: TGCAGTGCTGGTGGGGACAGTTATAACTACAATGAGCAGTTCTTC
cdr3_aa: CSAGGDSYNYNEQFF
clone_size: NA
j_call: TRBJ2-1
v_call: TRBV20-1
d_call: TRBD1

cdr3_nt: TGTGCCAGCAGCTTAGTGGGGGGAGGGACAGATACGCAGTATTTT
cdr3_aa: CASSLVGGGTDTQYF
clone_size: many
j_call: TRBJ2-3
v_call: TRBV11-2
d_call: TRBD2

cdr3_nt: TGTGCCAGCAGCGCGGGACCGATTGCGAACACTGAAGCTTTCTTT
cdr3_aa: CASSAGPIANTEAFF
clone_size: few
j_call: TRBJ1-1
v_call: TRBV5-4
d_call: NA

cdr3_nt: TGTGCCAGCAGTTTACTAGGGTCCCAAGAGACCCAGTACTTC
cdr3_aa: CASSLLGSQETQYF
clone_size: few
j_call: TRBJ2-5
v_call: TRBV27
d_call: NA

cdr3_nt: TGTGCCAGCAGCGCTCTCTCGACAGCTCCGAATGGCTACACCTTC
cdr3_aa: CASSALSTAPNGYTF
clone_size: few
j_call: TRBJ1-2
v_call: TRBV9
d_call: NA

cdr3_nt: TGTGCCACCAGTGATCCCGGGACAGGTTTCGAGCAGTACTTC
cdr3_aa: CATSDPGTGFEQYF
clone_size: NA
j_call: TRBJ2-7
v_call: TRBV24-1
d_call: TRBD1

cdr3_nt: TGTGCCAGCAGAGAAGTCGGGAGGCTCTACGAGCAGTACTTC
cdr3_aa: CASREVGRLYEQYF
clone_size: few
j_call: TRBJ2-7
v_call: TRBV6-2/TRBV6-3
d_call: TRBD2

cdr3_nt: TGCGCCAGCAGCCCCCGAGGCACGACCGGGGGGTATGAGCAGTTCTTC
cdr3_aa: CASSPRGTTGGYEQFF
clone_size: NA
j_call: TRBJ2-1
v_call: TRBV4-1
d_call: TRBD2

cdr3_nt: TGTGCCAGTACAACCGGAGTCTACAATGAGCAGTTCTTC
cdr3_aa: CASTTGVYNEQFF
clone_size: once
j_call: TRBJ2-1
v_call: TRBV19
d_call: NA

cdr3_nt: TGTGCCGAGGATTGGTCCTACAATGAGCAGTTCTTC
cdr3_aa: CAEDWSYNEQFF
clone_size: few
j_call: TRBJ2-1
v_call: TRBV7-7
d_call: NA

cdr3_nt: TGCGCCAGCAGCCAAGATCCGGGGAGAGGCTCCTACGAGCAGTACTTC
cdr3_aa: CASSQDPGRGSYEQYF
clone_size: NA
j_call: TRBJ2-7
v_call: TRBV4-1
d_call: NA

cdr3_nt: TGTGCCAGCAGCGTTTCCCGGACTAGGGCGAACACCGGGGAGCTGTTTTTT
cdr3_aa: CASSVSRTRANTGELFF
clone_size: NA
j_call: TRBJ2-2
v_call: TRBV9
d_call: TRBD2

cdr3_nt: TGCGCCAGCAGCTTGGGGAATAGCGTCCCGGATACGCAGTATTTT
cdr3_aa: CASSLGNSVPDTQYF
clone_size: few
j_call: TRBJ2-3
v_call: TRBV5-1
d_call: NA

cdr3_nt: TGCAGTGCTAGAGGGCTGGGGCAGGGGGTGACAATAAACACTGAAGCTTTCTTT
cdr3_aa: CSARGLGQGVTINTEAFF
clone_size: few
j_call: TRBJ1-1
v_call: TRBV20-1
d_call: TRBD1

cdr3_nt: TGTGCCAGCAGTCCGGGGGGTCGGCGGACCCAGTACTTC
cdr3_aa: CASSPGGRRTQYF
clone_size: few
j_call: TRBJ2-5
v_call: TRBV28
d_call: TRBD2

cdr3_nt: TGCAGCGTTGAAAGGGCAGGAAGGGCTGGGGTCACTGAAGCTTTCTTT
cdr3_aa: CSVERAGRAGVTEAFF
clone_size: NA
j_call: TRBJ1-1
v_call: TRBV29-1
d_call: NA

cdr3_nt: TGTGCCAGCAGCCAAGGCCCCAACGTCCTGACTTTC
cdr3_aa: CASSQGPNVLTF
clone_size: many
j_call: TRBJ2-6
v_call: TRBV3-1
d_call: NA

cdr3_nt: TGTGCCAGCAGCCCTAGCGGGAAGAAGACCGGGGAGCTGTTTTTT
cdr3_aa: CASSPSGKKTGELFF
clone_size: NA
j_call: TRBJ2-2
v_call: TRBV7-9
d_call: TRBD2

cdr3_nt: TGTGCCAGCAGTGCCGGGACTCGAAACATTCAGTACTTC
cdr3_aa: CASSAGTRNIQYF
clone_size: NA
j_call: TRBJ2-4
v_call: TRBV27
d_call: NA

cdr3_nt: TGTGCCAGCAGCTTGGGGACTAGCGCTTACAATGAGCAGTTCTTC
cdr3_aa: CASSLGTSAYNEQFF
clone_size: many
j_call: TRBJ2-1
v_call: TRBV7-2
d_call: TRBD2

cdr3_nt: TGTGCCAGCAGTGAATATGGGCAGAAGACCCAGTACTTC
cdr3_aa: CASSEYGQKTQYF
clone_size: few
j_call: TRBJ2-5
v_call: TRBV25-1
d_call: NA

cdr3_nt: TGCGCCAGCAGCCAAGTAGCAGGGAGCGTCTCTGAAGCTTTCTTT
cdr3_aa: CASSQVAGSVSEAFF
clone_size: many
j_call: TRBJ1-1
v_call: TRBV4-3
d_call: NA

cdr3_nt: TGTGCCAGTGGGGGACTAGCGGGGAATGAGCAGTTCTTC
cdr3_aa: CASGGLAGNEQFF
clone_size: NA
j_call: TRBJ2-1
v_call: TRBV19
d_call: TRBD2

cdr3_nt: TGTGCCAGCAGCCTACATGGGGGGCAGGACTACGAGCAGTACTTC
cdr3_aa: CASSLHGGQDYEQYF
clone_size: NA
j_call: TRBJ2-7
v_call: TRBV7-9
d_call: NA

cdr3_nt: TGTGCCAGCAGCCAATCTCTGAGCGGGAGAATCACAGATACGCAGTATTTT
cdr3_aa: CASSQSLSGRITDTQYF
clone_size: NA
j_call: TRBJ2-3
v_call: TRBV4-2
d_call: TRBD2

cdr3_nt: TGTGCCAGCAGTTCCGGTGGGAGCGGGAGGTCCCCCCACGAGCAGTACTTC
cdr3_aa: CASSSGGSGRSPHEQYF
clone_size: NA
j_call: TRBJ2-7
v_call: TRBV6-6
d_call: TRBD2

cdr3_nt: TGTGCCAGCAGCGCCCTGCAGGGGCTATCTGGGGCCAACGTCCTGACTTTC
cdr3_aa: CASSALQGLSGANVLTF
clone_size: few
j_call: TRBJ2-6
v_call: TRBV5-4
d_call: NA

cdr3_nt: TGCAGTGCTAGAGTAAAGACAGAGTACGAGCAGTACTTC
cdr3_aa: CSARVKTEYEQYF
clone_size: few
j_call: TRBJ2-7
v_call: TRBV20-1
d_call: NA

cdr3_nt: TGTGCCAGCAGAGTTACCTGGTGGACAGGCTCCTACGAGCAGTACTTC
cdr3_aa: CASRVTWWTGSYEQYF
clone_size: few
j_call: TRBJ2-7
v_call: TRBV6-2/TRBV6-3
d_call: TRBD1

cdr3_nt: TGCAGTGCTAGAGAGGTACCACCCACTAATGAAAAACTGTTTTTT
cdr3_aa: CSAREVPPTNEKLFF
clone_size: NA
j_call: TRBJ1-4
v_call: TRBV20-1
d_call: NA

cdr3_nt: TGTGCCAGCAGCCCGACTACTAGCGGGAGGGCCTTGGGCACCGGGGAGCTGTTTTTT
cdr3_aa: CASSPTTSGRALGTGELFF
clone_size: NA
j_call: TRBJ2-2
v_call: TRBV7-3
d_call: TRBD2

cdr3_nt: TGCAGTGCTACTAGGAGCGGCACTGAAGCTTTCTTT
cdr3_aa: CSATRSGTEAFF
clone_size: NA
j_call: TRBJ1-1
v_call: TRBV20-1
d_call: NA

cdr3_nt: TGTGCCAGCAGGGCGGTAGGTCCCTACGAGCAGTACTTC
cdr3_aa: CASRAVGPYEQYF
clone_size: NA
j_call: TRBJ2-7
v_call: TRBV12-3/TRBV12-4
d_call: NA

cdr3_nt: TGTGCCAGCAGCTCGGAGGGGCAGGGATCCTATGGCTACACCTTC
cdr3_aa: CASSSEGQGSYGYTF
clone_size: NA
j_call: TRBJ1-2
v_call: TRBV27
d_call: NA

cdr3_nt: TGTGCCACCAGTGATTTAACGGGGGAAGGAGAGACCCAGTACTTC
cdr3_aa: CATSDLTGEGETQYF
clone_size: few
j_call: TRBJ2-5
v_call: TRBV24-1
d_call: NA

cdr3_nt: TGTGCCAGCAGCTTGGGAACCTATACAGGGGCGGACACTGAAGCTTTCTTT
cdr3_aa: CASSLGTYTGADTEAFF
clone_size: NA
j_call: TRBJ1-1
v_call: TRBV5-4
d_call: TRBD1

cdr3_nt: TGTGCCAGCAGCTTAGGGGGACGGGAGCAGTTCTTC
cdr3_aa: CASSLGGREQFF
clone_size: few
j_call: TRBJ2-1
v_call: TRBV7-2
d_call: NA

cdr3_nt: TGCGCCAGCAGCTTGGGGGTCCGACTAGCGGGGGTGAGCACAGATACGCAGTATTTT
cdr3_aa: CASSLGVRLAGVSTDTQYF
clone_size: NA
j_call: TRBJ2-3
v_call: TRBV5-1
d_call: TRBD2